This T cell receptor (beta chain) was sequenced during a study of shared clonotypes between healthy human individuals. Original processing methods: ImmunoSEQ output held junction-only sequences without quality scores, so filtering differed. The protocol was immunoSEQ multiplex PCR, while the TCRdb copy is restricted to in-frame clones and leaves out a portion. That table furnishes V, J and clone size, whereas the DNA furnished D and trimming. Here the sample spans about 1 million clones, about 75% being singletons. Germline CDR1 MNHNY, CDR2 SVGAGI (reference sequence). This CDR3 is 14 amino acids long. Trimming took 5 bases from V and 1 from J; bases not matched to a gene: 4.

The TCR comes from a young man in good health. Sequenced: memory CD4+ T cells sorted from blood. Subset indicated: CD45RA-negative fraction. The J gene is TRBJ2-7, the V gene TRBV6-6, with TRBD2 matching 8 bases. CDR3 residues: CASSRTSFSYEQYF. The CDR3 DNA follows: TGTGCCAGCAGTAGGACTAGCTTTTCCTACGAGCAGTACTTC.